The following is a T cell receptor beta chain sequence with its context. Its antigen is still unknown. Per-base qualities were not stored, and no clone one base away is much larger. The cohort was made up of roughly 670 healthy bone marrow donors. Cohort members were all nominally healthy when sampled, although unrecorded immune exposures were likely present. The donor tested CMV seropositive and was one of the 289 seropositive cohort members. A peripheral blood sample was collected from each donor, and TCR beta sequencing was performed on peripheral blood mononuclear cells. The Qiagen DNeasy Blood Extraction Kit was used to extract genomic DNA from the blood cell samples. This sample was included in a study of cytomegalovirus exposure and HLA in healthy donors (dated by TCRdb to about 2017). Some background on the complete study: An earlier analysis of several hundred of the donors reported under 300 Gb of sequence data and 117 million unique TCR beta sequences obtained from around 190 million T cells. About 300 gigabases of sequencing data and approximately 93 million unique TCR sequences were included in an early release covering about 620 HLA-typed donors. Of the roughly 390 genotyped donors, 75% to 85% were placed in the genetic ancestry cluster associated with self-reported Caucasian donors. The aim of the study was to test whether cataloging public T cell receptors could identify signatures of past pathogen exposure. Using immunosequencing, the study profiled T cell repertoires from around 680 subjects and related those repertoires to cytomegalovirus serostatus. In addition to the first cohort of 650 to 750 subjects, a separate validation cohort of 100 to 150 different subjects was used. To predict cytomegalovirus infection status, the study combined high-throughput TCR immunosequencing, statistical association of individual TCRs with disease status, and machine learning. In a later analysis, previously published TCR beta repertoires from 670 or so donors were re-analyzed and high-resolution HLA genotyping was added so that TCR occurrence patterns could be studied. In the later analysis, no new phenotypic data were used to find candidate immune exposures; instead, reliance was placed on TCR beta sequences and their occurrence across donors. An earlier analysis of some 600 of the donors applied high-throughput TCR beta sequencing to assess whether each TCR beta V gene segment acted as functional or pseudogenic. Donor age, sex, ethnicity and CMV serostatus were compiled together with the repertoire data. A later genetic analysis took genome-wide SNP genotypes for about 60% of the roughly 670 donors and used that subset as a discovery cohort. Every discovery cohort repertoire had been produced on one sequencing platform. Both class I and class II loci were covered by HLA typing, at four-digit resolution. Typing coverage differed by locus: A, B, C, DRB1 and DQB1 were typed in roughly 620-630 donors, DQA1 in roughly 500, DPA1 in approximately 600, and DPB1 in just under 490. Roughly 5 DR-DQ haplotypes were handled as single units for association and clustering, since linkage in the cohort was strong. On average, roughly 250,000 unique TCR beta nucleotide sequences were sequenced per donor among a few hundred genotyped donors of the cohort, with roughly 18% of those sequences being non-productive. Broader findings and caveats from the paper: According to a later analysis, most CMV-associated TCR beta chains appeared to be HLA-restricted, and the HLA associations seemed to be driven largely by CMV exposure. Presence/absence analyses assumed roughly uniform sequencing depth across donors, an assumption that may not hold. A later genetic analysis associated a missense DCLRE1C variant with V-gene and J-gene trimming of TCR beta chains, and an independent cohort replicated the association. Compared with the roughly 700-donor mean, donors in an Asian-associated ancestry cluster had fewer N-insertions in productive TCRs, according to a later genetic analysis. Broadly in line with IMGT annotations, most TCR beta V segments showed up in productive rearrangements about 87% or about 30% of the time in an earlier analysis of around 550 of the donors. Assigning TCR associations to individual alleles was difficult when HLA alleles, especially DR and DQ, strongly co-occurred. While some public TCRs were present in many individuals, most TCR sequences turned up only very rarely across donors. Compared with equally common non-associated chains, HLA-associated TCR beta chains in a later analysis were more clonally expanded and had lower generation probabilities. Fewer than 20 rarely observed V segments, including chromosome 9 orphons, were excluded from the earlier analysis of approximately 500 of the donors because counts were too low. A later analysis found that TCR association rates varied across HLA loci, with DRB1 alleles showing the most associated TCRs and HLA-C alleles the fewest. According to a later analysis, parvovirus B19, influenza, CMV and Epstein-Barr virus appeared linked to several top co-occurrence clusters. The study listed 150 to 200 TCR beta chains as associated with cytomegalovirus. The only immune exposure information available for the cohort was CMV serostatus. The classifier was reported to diagnose cytomegalovirus status with high specificity and sensitivity in both the original cohort and the validation cohort. A further reported finding was that TCR beta sequences accurately predicted the HLA-A and HLA-B alleles for most subjects in the first cohort. Only TCR beta chains were sequenced in this cohort, and the absence of alpha or paired-chain data limited detectable features. Because some donors lacked HLA typing at each locus, the association tests relied only on the typed subset. Correlated functional status among segregating V segments might be attributable to linkage disequilibrium, but an unknown experimental factor could not be ruled out. In a later analysis, 15,000 to 20,000 TCR beta sequences were associated with specific HLA alleles at a false discovery rate of 0.05. The authors suggested that the approach could potentially be extended to other disease states and immunological phenotypes. Three of the identified cytomegalovirus-associated TCR beta chains were confirmed in vitro to be specific for cytomegalovirus antigens. Because the 87-base-pair reads could not distinguish some IMGT-functional V segments, including TRBV6-2 and TRBV6-3, those segments were excluded. The sequencing pipeline was judged likely to have produced a cluster of highly shared sequence variants as a technical artifact.

The germline V and J ends show losses of 0 bases and 7 bases respectively, and no gene match explains 0 bases of the junction. In the germline V gene, CDR1 corresponds to SGHVS and CDR2 to FNYEAQ. The CDR3, cysteine through phenylalanine, is 13 amino acids long. Just CDR3 DNA is preserved here, 39 bases in frame from base 1. Libraries were prepared through the immunoSEQ multiplex PCR assay. For the multiplex PCR, a mixture combining 60 forward primers for TCR Vbeta segments and 13 reverse primers for TCR Jbeta segments was used. Amplification of the CDR3 region of rearranged TCR beta genes was performed with a multiplex PCR assay on genomic DNA. Amplified TCR beta libraries were sequenced as 87-base-pair reads on the Illumina HiSeq System. Regarding the original processing steps: A later analysis counted about 76 million unique TCR beta chains across the 550 to 750 repertoires, and some 11 million of these chains were shared by at least two donors. Raw reads were error-corrected and collapsed into unique sequences by a nearest-neighbor algorithm in which closely related sequences were merged to remove PCR and sequencing errors. Alignment of CDR3 sequences to IMGT reference sequences was used to assign V, D and J gene segments. For a sequence to be retained, a match of at least six nucleotides was required to both a V gene segment and a J gene segment. A rearrangement counted as productive if the CDR3 had no stop codons and remained in frame with V and J, and every other rearrangement counted as non-productive. CDR3 was defined according to IMGT convention as the region running from the second conserved V-encoded cysteine to the conserved J-encoded phenylalanine. Sequences without an unambiguous match to a single V gene segment were excluded from the earlier analysis of about 640 of the donors. An earlier analysis of several hundred of the donors classified V segments as functional when productive rearrangements were above 56.7% and as segregating when the standard deviation between donors was above 5%. A statistical classification framework was built for diagnosing cytomegalovirus status from the catalog of TCR beta chain sequences. In a later analysis, TCR nucleotide sequences were compared against IMGT/GENE-DB human TR gene sequences so that V and J genes could be assigned. The TCRdist pipeline was used in a later analysis to assign CDR3 sequences and most-parsimonious VDJ recombination scenarios. A later analysis defined each TCR beta chain by its CDR3 amino acid sequence plus V-gene family, and excluded reads lacking a unique V-gene family. To address suspected cross-contamination and a sequencing artifact, a later analysis removed several hundred highly shared, low-generation-probability nucleotide sequences. In a later analysis, a clonal expansion index was calculated for each public chain from normalized within-repertoire ranks of inferred template counts. Generation probabilities in a later analysis came from a VDJ recombination model fitted to out-of-frame rearrangements, and those results were checked against IGoR. In a later analysis, TCR-TCR, TCR-HLA and TCR-CMV co-occurrence was scored with hypergeometric tests, and a repertoire-size bias correction was applied to TCR pairs. False discovery rates were estimated in a later analysis by permuting HLA or CMV assignments 20 times. In a later analysis, co-occurring TCRs were grouped using DBSCAN, with TCRdist sequence similarity added in when clustering inside HLA-allele-positive subsets. Repertoires with fewer than 30,000 or more than 120,000 public chains, plus five repertoires with anomalous nucleotide sharing, were excluded from co-occurrence clustering. This is the immuneACCESS table as TCRdb keeps it, with only in-frame sequences that have V and J called. A part of the clones is gone; compared with another copy, unresolved V genes explain less than half, and the rest is unexplained. V, J and clone size are those of that table, while D and trimming were read from the DNA. Recorded for this sample are 150,000 or so clones; about four fifths of them occurred a single time. Around 9.1% of the sample belongs to the ten largest clones.

The sample comprised PBMCs. Here the chain combines TRBV7-6 and TRBJ1-2; the central 9 bases match TRBD1. The source of this sequence is a male donor in good health and CMV-seropositive. The CDR3 here reads CASSLATGGGYTF. The DNA sequence is TGTGCCAGCAGCTTAGCGACAGGGGGTGGCTACACCTTC.